A single T cell receptor (beta chain) is shown here with its context. The specificity of this receptor is unknown. Base qualities are not provided; no much larger clone lies one nucleotide away. Patients with autoimmune disease history or receiving systemic immunosuppression were excluded from the trial. Peripheral blood for TCR sequencing was collected from all dose cohorts at baseline, on cycle 4 day 1, and on cycle 7 day 1. Samples were obtained from an open-label, multicenter, first-in-human phase I dose-escalation trial of ivuxolimab. The trial enrolled adults with locally advanced or metastatic head and neck squamous cell, hepatocellular, melanoma or renal cell carcinoma. Before TCR sequencing, CD4+ T cells and CD8+ T cells from peripheral blood were sorted into separate populations. The record originates from a study of OX40 agonist ivuxolimab in advanced cancers. The study in broad terms: Ivuxolimab, which targeted the costimulatory receptor OX40 (CD134), was an agonistic, fully human IgG2 monoclonal antibody. Intravenous ivuxolimab was administered to patients every 2 weeks at six dose levels: 0.01, 0.1, 0.3, 1.5, 3 and 10 mg/kg. Of the roughly 53 patients in dose escalation, 19 had hepatocellular carcinoma, about 15 had melanoma, 9 had renal cell carcinoma and 9 had head and neck cancer. The dose-escalation cohort was almost 85% male with a mean age of about 58 years, ranging from roughly 23 to 85. Patients were allowed to have had prior anti-PD-1, anti-PD-L1 or anti-CTLA-4 therapy, and 40% of the dose-escalation patients had previously received checkpoint inhibitors. Three dose-escalation patients achieved partial responses, one with hepatocellular carcinoma and two with cutaneous melanoma. The point of sequencing TCRbeta in the periphery was to test whether ivuxolimab changed TCR sequence diversity and drove clonal T-cell expansion. The paper reports the monotherapy dose-escalation portion (N = 52 patients) of the phase I ivuxolimab trial. What the study reported, not specific to this receptor: After ivuxolimab, more expanded clones were found on average in CD8+ T cells than in CD4+ T cells. The antigen specificity of the peripheral T cells that underwent clonal expansion was not determined. Low levels of normalized T-cell clonal expansion were also seen in some nonresponding patients. At doses of 0.1 to 3.0 mg/kg, clonal expansion of both CD4+ and CD8+ blood T cells was observed from baseline to week 6. In partial responders in the 0.1-3.0 mg/kg groups, normalized peripheral clonal expansion was found to be among the lowest, especially among CD8+ T cells.

V has 5 bases trimmed and J has 11 bases trimmed; junction bases matching no gene number 15. Counted from cysteine to phenylalanine, this CDR3 has 15 amino acids. Only the CDR3 DNA is retained, 45 bases long and in frame from the first base. CDR1 and CDR2 are drawn from the germline V gene: SGHVS, FQNEAQ. For sequencing of the TCRbeta CDR3 region, genomic DNA was extracted from the sorted cells. The immunoSEQ Assay was used to sequence the TCRbeta CDR3 regions. TCRdb retrieved this table from immuneACCESS and kept in-frame rearrangements only. Not all clones are present; in checked studies, unresolved V genes account for under half, and no reason is known for the remainder. The sample table shows 60,000 or so clones, and around 88% are seen once. Of the sample, about 13% is held by the ten largest clones.

The chain was built from TRBV7-8 and TRBJ1-5, and 7 bases in between align with TRBD1. This TCR came from an adult with an advanced solid tumor such as melanoma, head and neck, liver or kidney cancer. The sample in question was CD4+ or CD8+ T cells sorted from blood, obtained in a trial of the OX40 agonist ivuxolimab. The encoded CDR3 is CASSTWTGPAGTQHF. The sequenced DNA is TGTGCCAGCAGCACCTGGACAGGCCCAGCGGGTACCCAGCATTTT.